This T cell receptor beta chain appears in the sequencing data of a study of cytomegalovirus exposure and HLA in healthy donors. At the level of the study: When 350 to 400 donors were genotyped, about 80% of them were found to fall in the Caucasian-associated ancestry cluster.

With 60 Vbeta and 13 Jbeta primers, the PCR was carried out. Some clones are missing from TCRdb's copy, which holds only in-frame ones; the method was immunoSEQ multiplex PCR. This table holds roughly 56,000 clones, 87% found once. The CDR3 spans 15 residues. Per germline, CDR1 GTSNPN and CDR2 SVGIG (reference sequence). Trimming at V came to 5 bases and at J to 10 bases, leaving 16 bases not matched to a gene. General study results and limits: HLA alleles showed associations with around 15,000 TCR beta sequences in a later analysis, at a 0.05 false discovery rate. A later analysis reportedly found fewer N-insertions in an Asian-associated ancestry cluster than the approximately 660-donor mean. Later analysis demonstrated an association between a missense DCLRE1C variant and TCR beta V- and J-gene trimming.

Note on this clone: Its antigen is not identified.

This rearrangement joins TRBV30 to TRBJ2-1; TRBD2 matches at 8 bases. The clonotype comes from a man between 18 and 35 years old in good health and CMV-seronegative. Material for sequencing was PBMCs. The CDR3 coding sequence is TGTGCCTGGGCCCGGGGGGGAGCGGTATCAGGGGAGCAGTTCTTC. It yields the protein CAWARGGAVSGEQFF.